One sample yielded the 5 T cell receptor beta chains listed below, sequenced in a study of blood T cell repertoires in COVID-19. Using immunoSEQ multiplex PCR, the repertoire was profiled, and TCRdb retains in-frame clones only, with some absent. The sample holds 60,000 or so clones, roughly 85% seen once. The sample consisted of peripheral blood. The receptor set was obtained from a human donor in a cohort sampled during active COVID-19.

Worth noting for this clone: Other DNA sequences in the sample encode the same CDR3. The CDR3 is CASSLDRNQPQHF. CDR3 bases: TGTGCCAGCAGCTTAGACAGAAATCAGCCCCAGCATTTT. V and J are TRBV11-2 and TRBJ1-5; D not resolved. V was clipped by 0 bases and J by 4 bases, with 4 bases between them. CDR3 length: 13 amino acids. The germline V gene encodes CDR1 SGHAT and CDR2 FQNNGV. The full variable domain, rest sourced from reference TRBV11-2 and TRBJ1-5, is EAGVAQSPRYKIIEKRQSVAFWCNPISGHATLYWYQQILGQGPKLLIQFQNNGVVDDSQLPKDRFSAERLKGVDSTLKIQPAKLEDSAVYLCASSLDRNQPQHFGDGTRLSIL.

This clone has only one observation. The genes are TRBV7-6 and TRBJ2-5; 9 nucleotides align to TRBD1. CDR1 and CDR2 from the germline V gene are SGHVS and FNYEAQ. With V trimmed by 2 bases and J by 5 bases, 9 bases remained unmatched. CDR3 length: 16 residues. The CDR3 sequence: CASSLTVRTGVETQYF. The DNA for the CDR3 is TGTGCCAGCAGCTTAACGGTGCGGACAGGGGTTGAGACCCAGTACTTC.

The chain links TRBV19 to TRBJ1-6; D unresolved. Germline CDR1 and CDR2: LNHDA and SQIVND (reference sequence). The CDR3 loop spans 14 amino acids. V dropped 7 bases and J dropped 3 bases, with 10 bases sitting between them. DNA for the CDR3: TGTGCCAGTACTGGCGGTGACTATAATTCACCCCTCCACTTT. This encodes CASTGGDYNSPLHF.

This rearrangement joins TRBV3-1 (or the pseudogene TRBV3-2) to TRBJ2-7; D gene unclear. CDR1 is LGHDT and CDR2 is YNNKEL in the germline V gene (reference sequence). This CDR3 has 13 amino acids. V was shortened by 1 base and J by 3 bases, with 7 bases between the two germline ends. CDR3 DNA sequence: TGTGCCAGCAGCCAAGTGCCCGGCTACGAGCAGTACTTC. It yields the protein CASSQVPGYEQYF.

The chain links TRBV2 to TRBJ2-5, with D possibly TRBD2 on 7 matching bases. CDR3 length: 15 residues. Trimming left V 5 bases short and J 5 bases short, with 18 bases between. Germline CDR1 and CDR2: SNHLY and FYNNEI. CDR3 coding DNA: TGTGCCAGCAGTCTTCAAGGGGGGGGGTTCGAGACCCAGTACTTC. Translation: CASSLQGGGFETQYF. The full variable domain, rest sourced from reference TRBV2 and TRBJ2-5, is EPEVTQTPSHQVTQMGQEVILRCVPISNHLYFYWYRQILGQKVEFLVSFYNNEISEKSEIFDDQFSVERPDGSNFTLKIRSTKLEDSAMYFCASSLQGGGFETQYFGPGTRLLVL.